This TCR beta chain was identified during a study of T cells after yellow fever vaccination. General study points: One caveat is that FACS-sorted repertoires could contain abundant clonotypes contaminating from the bulk population.

TCRdb reprocessed the 5' RACE reads with MiXCR, giving one entry per CDR3 protein. The repertoire has around 46,000 distinct CDR3 sequences, about 7.9% of them found once; the top ten carry 25% to 35%. CDR1 and CDR2 from the germline V gene are MGHRA and YSYEKL. This CDR3 has 15 amino acids. V was shortened by 0 bases and J by 4 bases, with 13 bases between the two germline ends. This clonotype appeared many times. The antigen is not known. Sequencing used CD8+ T cells sorted from PBMCs, obtained approximately 16 days after the first yellow fever vaccination. V usage is TRBV4-1 and J usage is TRBJ2-7, with D perhaps matching TRBD2 (5 bases). The sequence was collected from a man in his late teens or twenties who received the YFV17D yellow fever vaccine. CDR3 region: CASSQEGDYPYEQYF. For the CDR3, the DNA is TGCGCCAGCAGCCAAGAGGGCGACTACCCTTACGAGCAGTACTTC.